Sequencing of this TCR beta chain was carried out in a study of cytomegalovirus exposure and HLA in healthy donors. Everyone who donated was a healthy bone marrow donor. PCR involved 60 Vbeta and 13 Jbeta primers. Libraries were prepared by immunoSEQ multiplex PCR; TCRdb keeps only in-frame clonotypes and omits some of them. The repertoire holds about 130,000 clones, with 70% to 90% as singletons. This receptor was obtained from a man younger than 35 in good health and CMV-seropositive. Input material: PBMCs.

The DNA of the CDR3 is TGTGCCAGCAGCTTGGTGGGACAGTCGACCTACAATGAGCAGTTCTTC. Amino acid sequence: CASSLVGQSTYNEQFF. The chain recombines TRBV5-4 with TRBJ2-1, with 7 bases aligning to TRBD1. Germline V lookup: CDR1 SGHNT, CDR2 YYREEE (reference sequence). Trimming cost V 0 bases and J 2 bases; bases outside gene matches: 5. There are 16 residues in the CDR3.